This T cell receptor beta chain was found in a study of shared clonotypes between healthy human individuals (dated by TCRdb to 2018 to 2021). At the level of the whole study: A couple of women and a few men aged 18 to 49 years were included in the cohort. Leukapheresis yielded between about 0.85 and 10 billion PBMCs per donor. To increase sequencing depth and limit assay-specific biases, different laboratories used diverse techniques to prepare libraries and sequence TCR repertoires. To estimate repertoire size and how much clonotype sharing occurs between individuals, the study deeply sequenced the blood TCR repertoires of about five healthy adults. For each donor, CD4 naive and CD4 memory were each run on three plates, CD8 naive on two plates, and CD8 memory on one plate. Broad study findings and their caveats: Incomplete sequencing was indicated by rarefaction of sorted-subset datasets, despite the large sequencing depth. Based on pairwise subsampling, the degree of clonotype sharing among donors was expected to be affected by sequencing depth. Naive subsets generally had larger estimated clonotype richness than memory subsets did. Only blood was sampled, and tissue TCR repertoires likely differ from those in blood. About 4.5% of naive CD4, 3% to 4% of naive CD8, roughly 2.4% of memory CD4, and 0.4% of memory CD8 clonotypes were shared across a few donors. Compared with non-shared clonotypes, the clonotypes found in all four sorted-subset donors had higher generation probabilities. The genetic and exposure-history diversity represented was limited by the small number of donors.

With regard to this clone: Its antigen remains unidentified. Per-nucleotide qualities are absent, and no much larger clonotype sits a single base away.

TCR CDR3 regions were amplified from genomic DNA by multiplex PCR using the deep immunoSEQ assay. Genomic DNA extracted from each cell subset was distributed evenly over all wells of several immunoSEQ 96-well plates, and each plate served as one replicate. For sorted subsets, about 200 ng genomic DNA, equal to 30,000 or so T cell genomes, was loaded into each replicate PCR. Purified libraries were measured with a Qubit 3.0 fluorometer, size-checked on a Bioanalyzer 2100, and measured again with the KAPA Library Quantification kit. Every immunoSEQ 96-well plate was sequenced on a separate single-read 150-cycle Illumina NextSeq 550 flow cell. Per the authors' processing: Because only junctional sequences without quality scores were contained in the immunoSEQ output, filtering matching that applied to full-length reads could not be performed. To assign V/J genes and CDR3, sequences were annotated against IMGT germline references using PyIR, a Python wrapper for IgBLAST v1.9. Any read was removed if the V/J assignment was weak (E-value above 1e-6), the CDR3 was missing, or the read contained stop codons, out-of-frame junctions, or ambiguous translated residues. A V3J clonotype was defined by an identical inferred V gene, J gene, and CDR3 amino acid sequence. To compute the percentage overlap between repertoires, the number of shared unique clonotypes was divided by the size of the smaller repertoire. Three approaches were used to assess repertoire richness: RTK rarefaction, the Chao1 estimator, and Recon v2.1 estimates of unobserved clonotypes. For all TCRbeta clonotypes obtained by the gDNA method from a few donors, generation probabilities were computed with OLGA. This immuneACCESS table, as held by TCRdb, lists in-frame sequences with V and J called but not all clones. Of the missing ones, under half trace to an unresolved V gene in checked studies; the others have no known cause. That table furnishes V, J and clone size, whereas the DNA furnished D and trimming. The sample table records fewer than 3 million clones; about 90% of these occur just once. The leading ten clones occupy approximately 0.41% of the sample.

CDR1 and CDR2 were assigned from the germline V gene as KGHSY and FQNENV. V loses 2 bases of germline sequence and J loses 2 bases, and the interval between the two ends is 7 bases. Measured from the cysteine to the phenylalanine, the CDR3 is 13 residues long. Only CDR3 DNA is held: 39 bases, read in frame from base 1. Healthy HIV-negative adults with no recently reported acute infections or vaccinations were included as donors. All donors were Caucasian adults living in Nashville, Tennessee, USA. CD4+ T cells were enriched through magnetic negative selection, after which naive cells were positively selected on CD45RA and the remaining negative fraction served as the memory subset. Blood was collected by leukapheresis, and PBMCs were isolated by Ficoll-Histopaque density gradient centrifugation and then cryopreserved in liquid nitrogen vapor phase. Analytical flow cytometry was used to check the purity and quantity of every magnetically sorted T cell population. Genomic DNA was isolated from every sorted fraction and measured by UV absorbance on a Nanodrop 2000c.

The sequenced sample was naive CD4+ T cells from PBMCs. The sample's cell subset or site label is to be understood as: CD45RA+ positively selected. This TCR was sampled from a man between 18 and 35 years old in good health. Some clones in this sample may be carry-over from other donors' samples. This chain is built from TRBV16 and TRBJ2-7, with no confident D gene call. The encoded CDR3 is CASSQQNTYEQYF. The nucleotide sequence reads as follows: TGTGCCAGCAGCCAACAAAACACCTACGAGCAGTACTTC.